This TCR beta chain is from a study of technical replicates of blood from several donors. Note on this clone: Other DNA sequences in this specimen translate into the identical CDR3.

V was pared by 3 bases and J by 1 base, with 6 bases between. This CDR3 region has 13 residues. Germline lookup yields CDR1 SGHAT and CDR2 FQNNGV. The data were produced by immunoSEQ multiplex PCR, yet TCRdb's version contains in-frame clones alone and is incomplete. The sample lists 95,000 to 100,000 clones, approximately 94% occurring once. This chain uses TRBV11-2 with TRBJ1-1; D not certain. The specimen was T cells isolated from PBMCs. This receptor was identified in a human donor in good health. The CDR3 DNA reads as TGTGCCAGCAGCTTCGGGGAGAACACTGAAGCTTTCTTT. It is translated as CASSFGENTEAFF.